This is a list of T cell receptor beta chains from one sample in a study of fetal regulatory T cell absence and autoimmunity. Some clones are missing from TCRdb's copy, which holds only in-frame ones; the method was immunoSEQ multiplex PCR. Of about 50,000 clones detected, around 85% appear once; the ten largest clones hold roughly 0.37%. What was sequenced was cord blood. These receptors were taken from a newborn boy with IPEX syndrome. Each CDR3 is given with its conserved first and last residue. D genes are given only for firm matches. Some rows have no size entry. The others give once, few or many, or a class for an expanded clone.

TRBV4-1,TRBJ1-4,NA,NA,CASSQSVVGEKLFF,TGCGCCAGCAGCCAATCAGTTGTCGGTGAAAAACTGTTTTTT
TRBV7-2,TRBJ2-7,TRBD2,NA,CASSLRAGGSYEQYF,TGTGCCAGCAGCTTAAGGGCGGGAGGATCCTACGAGCAGTACTTC
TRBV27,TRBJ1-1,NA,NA,CASRVPGARTEAFF,TGTGCCAGCAGGGTACCGGGGGCGCGGACTGAAGCTTTCTTT
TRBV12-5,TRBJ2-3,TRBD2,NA,CASGLAEGSTDTQYF,TGTGCTAGTGGACTAGCGGAGGGTAGCACAGATACGCAGTATTTT
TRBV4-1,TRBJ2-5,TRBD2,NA,CASSQGLAAQETQYF,TGCGCCAGCAGCCAAGGGCTAGCGGCACAAGAGACCCAGTACTTC
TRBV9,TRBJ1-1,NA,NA,CASSVADMMNTEAFF,TGTGCCAGCAGCGTAGCTGACATGATGAACACTGAAGCTTTCTTT
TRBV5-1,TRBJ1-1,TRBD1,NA,CASSWTGAGRSTEAFF,TGCGCCAGCAGCTGGACAGGGGCTGGGAGGAGCACTGAAGCTTTCTTT
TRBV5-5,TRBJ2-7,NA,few,CASSPSYEQYF,TGTGCCAGCAGCCCCTCCTACGAGCAGTACTTC
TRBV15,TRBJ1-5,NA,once,CATSRDLGRWGQPQHF,TGTGCCACCAGCAGAGATCTGGGCAGATGGGGTCAGCCCCAGCATTTT
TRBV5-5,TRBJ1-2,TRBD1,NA,CASSRGTGTGGYGYTF,TGTGCCAGCAGCCGCGGGACCGGGACAGGGGGCTATGGCTACACCTTC
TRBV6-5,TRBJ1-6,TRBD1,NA,CASSRDRGNSPLHF,TGTGCCAGCAGTAGGGACAGGGGTAATTCACCCCTCCACTTT
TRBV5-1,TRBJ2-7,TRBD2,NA,CASSRTSGIGYEQYF,TGCGCCAGCAGCCGGACTAGCGGGATTGGGTACGAGCAGTACTTC
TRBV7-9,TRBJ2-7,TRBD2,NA,CASSPLSGRTNSYEQYF,TGTGCCAGCAGCCCCCTTAGCGGGAGGACCAACTCCTACGAGCAGTACTTC
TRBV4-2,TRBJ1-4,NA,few,CASSQARRGEKLFF,TGTGCCAGCAGCCAAGCGAGGAGAGGGGAAAAACTGTTTTTT
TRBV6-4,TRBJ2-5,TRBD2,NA,CASLAGTQGAQYF,TGTGCCAGCCTAGCGGGGACCCAGGGGGCCCAGTACTTC
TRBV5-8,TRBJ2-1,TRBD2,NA,CASSLATLAGDNEQFF,TGTGCCAGCAGCTTGGCCACACTAGCGGGAGATAATGAGCAGTTCTTC
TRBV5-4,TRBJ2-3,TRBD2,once,CASSLSGKEWGTDTQYF,TGTGCCAGCAGCTTAAGCGGGAAAGAGTGGGGCACAGATACGCAGTATTTT
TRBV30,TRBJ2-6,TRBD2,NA,CAWSVRRGAGANVLTF,TGTGCCTGGAGTGTACGACGGGGGGCTGGGGCCAACGTCCTGACTTTC
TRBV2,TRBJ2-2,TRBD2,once,CASRTSGNTGELFF,TGTGCCAGCAGGACTAGCGGGAACACCGGGGAGCTGTTTTTT
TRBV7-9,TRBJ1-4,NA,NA,CASSLRGANEKLFF,TGTGCCAGCAGCTTAAGGGGAGCTAATGAAAAACTGTTTTTT
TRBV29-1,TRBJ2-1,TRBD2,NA,CSVVRGRAPTHNEQFF,TGCAGCGTTGTACGCGGGAGGGCCCCGACACACAATGAGCAGTTCTTC
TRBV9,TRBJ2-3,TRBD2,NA,CASSVGTSGGDTQYF,TGTGCCAGCAGCGTAGGGACTAGCGGGGGGGATACGCAGTATTTT
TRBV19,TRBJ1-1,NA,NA,CASSSVNTEAFF,TGTGCCAGTAGTTCGGTGAACACTGAAGCTTTCTTT
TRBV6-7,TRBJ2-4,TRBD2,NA,CASPKQTSGKNIQYF,TGTGCCAGCCCGAAACAGACTAGCGGGAAAAACATTCAGTACTTC
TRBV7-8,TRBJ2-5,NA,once,CASSRSRAEQETQYF,TGTGCCAGCAGCCGTTCCCGGGCGGAACAAGAGACCCAGTACTTC
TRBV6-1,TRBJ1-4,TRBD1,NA,CASNPGGTNEKLFF,TGTGCCAGCAACCCAGGGGGGACTAATGAAAAACTGTTTTTT
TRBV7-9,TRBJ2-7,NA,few,CASSLGSSQPEQYF,TGTGCCAGCAGCTTAGGATCATCCCAGCCCGAGCAGTACTTC
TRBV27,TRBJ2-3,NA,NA,CASTRAFTDTQYF,TGTGCCAGCACAAGGGCTTTCACAGATACGCAGTATTTT
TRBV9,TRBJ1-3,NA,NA,CASRSGNTIYF,TGTGCCAGCAGATCCGGAAACACCATATATTTT
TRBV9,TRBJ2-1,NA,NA,CASSVGGEAHNEQFF,TGTGCCAGCAGCGTAGGGGGGGAGGCTCACAATGAGCAGTTCTTC
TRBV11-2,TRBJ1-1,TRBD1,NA,CASSLGQGNTEAFF,TGTGCCAGCAGCTTGGGACAGGGGAACACTGAAGCTTTCTTT
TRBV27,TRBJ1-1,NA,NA,CASSTQRQLREAFF,TGTGCCAGCAGTACCCAACGACAGTTGAGGGAAGCTTTCTTT
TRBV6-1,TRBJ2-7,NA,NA,CASSQHGAYEQYF,TGTGCCAGCAGCCAACATGGAGCCTACGAGCAGTACTTC
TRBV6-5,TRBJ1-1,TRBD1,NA,CASSNRGTNTEAFF,TGTGCCAGCAGTAACAGGGGGACGAACACTGAAGCTTTCTTT
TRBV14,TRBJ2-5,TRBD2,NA,CASSQAWGGPQETQYF,TGTGCCAGCAGCCAAGCCTGGGGGGGTCCCCAAGAGACCCAGTACTTC
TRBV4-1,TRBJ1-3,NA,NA,CASSQGGGENTIYF,TGCGCCAGCAGCCAAGGCGGGGGGGAAAACACCATATATTTT
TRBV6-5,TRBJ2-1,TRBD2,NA,CASSYSTSGAYNEQFF,TGTGCCAGCAGTTACTCGACTAGCGGGGCCTACAATGAGCAGTTCTTC
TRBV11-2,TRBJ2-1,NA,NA,CASSLKGAPFEQFF,TGTGCCAGCAGCTTAAAAGGGGCGCCATTTGAGCAGTTCTTC
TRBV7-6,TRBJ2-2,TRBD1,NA,CASSSQGAAHTGELFF,TGTGCCAGCAGCTCTCAGGGGGCGGCCCACACCGGGGAGCTGTTTTTT
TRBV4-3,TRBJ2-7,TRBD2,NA,CASSQDSGGYEQYF,TGCGCCAGCAGCCAAGATTCGGGGGGATACGAGCAGTACTTC
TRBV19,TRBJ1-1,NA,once,CASSPGTADAFF,TGTGCCAGTAGTCCCGGGACCGCTGATGCTTTCTTT
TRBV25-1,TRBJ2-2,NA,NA,CASSEYTGELFF,TGTGCCAGCAGTGAATACACCGGGGAGCTGTTTTTT
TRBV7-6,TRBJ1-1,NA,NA,CASSLVGPSEAFF,TGTGCCAGCAGCTTAGTCGGTCCTAGCGAAGCTTTCTTT
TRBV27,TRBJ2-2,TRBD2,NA,CASSFSGMNTGELFF,TGTGCCAGCAGTTTCAGCGGGATGAACACCGGGGAGCTGTTTTTT
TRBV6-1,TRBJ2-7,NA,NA,CASSRGNLEQYF,TGTGCCAGCAGCCGAGGAAACCTCGAGCAGTACTTC
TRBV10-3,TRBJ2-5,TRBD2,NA,CAISAGTSGGRSGETQYF,TGTGCCATCAGTGCAGGGACTAGCGGGGGCCGGAGTGGAGAGACCCAGTACTTC
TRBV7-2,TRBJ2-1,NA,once,CASSSAMSAVEQFF,TGTGCCAGCAGCTCCGCCATGAGTGCTGTCGAGCAGTTCTTC
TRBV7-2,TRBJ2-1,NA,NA,CASSLYGLARNEQFF,TGTGCCAGCAGCTTATACGGTCTAGCGCGCAATGAGCAGTTCTTC
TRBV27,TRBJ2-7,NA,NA,CASSQSGPWSLSSYEQYF,TGTGCCAGCAGTCAAAGCGGACCCTGGAGCTTAAGCTCCTACGAGCAGTACTTC
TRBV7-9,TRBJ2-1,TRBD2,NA,CASSLRREDFTNEQFF,TGTGCCAGCAGCTTACGGCGGGAGGACTTCACCAATGAGCAGTTCTTC